Detailed here is one T cell receptor beta chain. Between the trimmed V and J ends, which lost 4 bases and 0 bases, there was a span of 10 bases. This CDR3 contains 15 residues. Germline V gene data show CDR1 as MNHEY and CDR2 as SVGAGI. Only in-frame clones appear in the TCRdb table, and some are missing; sequencing was by immunoSEQ multiplex PCR. The data contain fewer than 200,000 clones, 70% to 85% of them singletons. The sample belongs to a study of blood T cell repertoires in COVID-19. On the study more broadly: Recovered Cohort 3 donors showed two negative PCRs, clearance, or symptom resolution. PBMCs, B-cell-depleted T cells, or T cells provided the cDNA or gDNA that made up the material.

This TCR derives from a woman aged 70-85 years in a cohort exposed to, infected with or recovered from COVID-19 (not recorded which). The specimen sequenced was PBMCs or T cells enriched from blood (not recorded which). The J gene is TRBJ1-3, the V gene TRBV6-5; D ambiguous. This CDR3 is CASSWQYDSGNTIYF. Here the CDR3 DNA reads TGTGCCAGCAGTTGGCAGTACGACTCTGGAAACACCATATATTTT.